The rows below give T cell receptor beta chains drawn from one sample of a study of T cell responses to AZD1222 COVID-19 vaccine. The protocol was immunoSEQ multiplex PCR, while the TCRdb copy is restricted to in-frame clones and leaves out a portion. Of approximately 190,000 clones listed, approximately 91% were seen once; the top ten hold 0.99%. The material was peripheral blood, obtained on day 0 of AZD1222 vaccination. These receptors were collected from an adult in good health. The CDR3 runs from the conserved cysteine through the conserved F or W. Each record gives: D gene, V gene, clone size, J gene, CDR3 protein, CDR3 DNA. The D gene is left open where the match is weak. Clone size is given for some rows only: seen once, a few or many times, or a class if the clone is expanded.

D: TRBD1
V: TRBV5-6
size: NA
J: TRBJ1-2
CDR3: CASSRDRDGGYTF
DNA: TGTGCCAGCAGCCGGGACAGGGATGGCGGCTACACCTTC

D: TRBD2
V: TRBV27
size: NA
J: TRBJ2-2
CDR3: CASSLSSRGGRANTGELFF
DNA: TGTGCCAGCAGTTTATCGTCACGAGGTGGGAGGGCGAACACCGGGGAGCTGTTTTTT

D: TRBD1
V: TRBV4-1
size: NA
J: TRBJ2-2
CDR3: CASSQDLWDRGLQLTGELFF
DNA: TGCGCCAGCAGCCAAGATCTGTGGGACAGGGGTCTCCAACTCACCGGGGAGCTGTTTTTT

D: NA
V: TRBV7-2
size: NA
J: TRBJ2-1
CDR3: CASSLGRVHNEQFF
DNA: TGTGCCAGCAGCTTAGGCAGGGTTCACAATGAGCAGTTCTTC

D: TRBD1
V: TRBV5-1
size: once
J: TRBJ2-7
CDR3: CASSTGTAMAYEQYF
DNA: TGCGCCAGCAGCACAGGGACAGCCATGGCCTACGAGCAGTACTTC

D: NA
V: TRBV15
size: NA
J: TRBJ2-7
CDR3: CATRTVHSYEQYF
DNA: TGTGCCACCAGGACAGTGCACTCCTACGAGCAGTACTTC

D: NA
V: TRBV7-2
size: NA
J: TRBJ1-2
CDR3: CASSLVPGIYGYTF
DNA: TGTGCCAGCAGCTTAGTCCCGGGCATCTATGGCTACACCTTC

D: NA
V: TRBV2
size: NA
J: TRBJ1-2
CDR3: CASSAPAQGRGYGYTF
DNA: TGTGCCAGCAGTGCCCCAGCGCAGGGAAGGGGCTATGGCTACACCTTC

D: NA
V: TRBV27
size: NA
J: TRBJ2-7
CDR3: CASSLDGVNEQYF
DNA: TGTGCCAGCAGTTTAGACGGGGTCAACGAGCAGTACTTC

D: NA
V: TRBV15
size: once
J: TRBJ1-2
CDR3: CATSRGAVGYTF
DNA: TGTGCCACCAGCAGAGGGGCCGTGGGCTACACCTTC

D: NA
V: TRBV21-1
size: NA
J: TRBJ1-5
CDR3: CASSKGVIRPQHF
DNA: TGTGCCAGCAGCAAGGGGGTTATCAGACCCCAGCATTTT

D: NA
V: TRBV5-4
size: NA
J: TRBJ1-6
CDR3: CASSLVVTRGYNSPLHF
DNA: TGTGCCAGCAGCTTGGTGGTGACCCGGGGTTATAATTCACCCCTCCACTTT

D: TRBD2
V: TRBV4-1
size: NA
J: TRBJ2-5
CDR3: CASSQASGGGETQYF
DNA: TGCGCCAGCAGCCAAGCTAGCGGCGGAGGAGAGACCCAGTACTTC

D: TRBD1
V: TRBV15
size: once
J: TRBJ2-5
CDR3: CATSRGTGASLFQETQYF
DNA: TGTGCCACCAGCAGGGGGACAGGGGCTTCCCTTTTCCAAGAGACCCAGTACTTC

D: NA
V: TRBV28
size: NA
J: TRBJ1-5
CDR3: CASSLGGFQPQHF
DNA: TGTGCCAGCAGTTTAGGGGGTTTTCAGCCCCAGCATTTT

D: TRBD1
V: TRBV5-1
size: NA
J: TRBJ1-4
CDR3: CASSLVVRGLTNEKLFF
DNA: TGCGCCAGCAGCTTGGTCGTCAGGGGGCTAACTAATGAAAAACTGTTTTTT

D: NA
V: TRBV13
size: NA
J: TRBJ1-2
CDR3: CASSQTGRENYGYTF
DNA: TGTGCCAGCAGTCAAACGGGGCGGGAGAACTATGGCTACACCTTC

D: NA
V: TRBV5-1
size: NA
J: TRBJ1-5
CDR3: CASSLLSGADQPQHF
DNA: TGCGCCAGCAGCTTGTTATCGGGGGCGGATCAGCCCCAGCATTTT

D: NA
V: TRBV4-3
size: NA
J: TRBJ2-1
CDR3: CASSQGTLGYNEQFF
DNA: TGCGCCAGCAGCCAAGGGACCCTGGGGTACAATGAGCAGTTCTTC

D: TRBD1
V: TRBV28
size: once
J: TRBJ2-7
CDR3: CASSFVRTGAYEQYF
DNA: TGTGCCAGCAGTTTTGTGAGGACAGGGGCCTACGAGCAGTACTTC